The next 21 T cell receptor beta chains were all read from a single sample in a study of siplizumab effects on memory and regulatory T cells. The repertoire was sequenced with immunoSEQ multiplex PCR; TCRdb's copy has only in-frame clones and lacks some. The sample carries around 100,000 clones, 80% to 95% recorded once. Sequencing was carried out using CD4+ T cells sorted from blood. Receptor source: a human donor in good health.

The V gene is TRBV30, the J gene TRBJ1-1; no reliable D call. The CDR3 length is 12 residues. Trimming shortened V by 4 bases and J by 2 bases, and 8 bases separated the two germline ends. The germline CDR1 and CDR2 sequences are GTSNPN and SVGIG (reference sequence). The CDR3 DNA reads as TGTGCCTGGACCTTATTTAACACTGAAGCTTTCTTT. It yields the protein CAWTLFNTEAFF.

The chain employs TRBV27 and TRBJ1-3; D not certain. V was shortened by 3 bases and J by 0 bases, with 6 bases between the two germline ends. Germline V gives CDR1 MNHEY, CDR2 SMNVEV (reference sequence). The CDR3 length is 14 residues. CDR3: CASSFKFSGNTIYF. CDR3 coding DNA: TGTGCCAGCAGTTTTAAATTCTCTGGAAACACCATATATTTT.

The chain has TRBV7-9 and TRBJ2-7; 8 bases fit TRBD1. V lost 5 bases and J lost 7; bases outside the gene matches: 16. Germline assignment: CDR1 SEHNR and CDR2 FQNEAQ (reference sequence). The CDR3 contains 16 residues. CDR3 sequence reads: CASSPLTRDRWAEQYF. In nucleotides, the CDR3 is TGTGCCAGCAGCCCCCTAACCCGGGACAGGTGGGCAGAGCAGTACTTC.

J is TRBJ1-2 and V is TRBV19; 12 nucleotides agree with TRBD1. The CDR3 has 12 residues. Per the germline V gene, CDR1 is LNHDA and CDR2 is SQIVND (reference sequence). After removal of 10 bases from V and 13 bases from J, the junction contained 10 bases not matched to a gene. CDR3 sequence (DNA): TGTGCCACCATCCCGGGACAGGGGGCGATCACCTTC. This translates into CATIPGQGAITF.

The J gene is TRBJ2-2, the V gene TRBV27; 8 nucleotides agree with TRBD1. This CDR3 is 16 amino acids long. V lost 3 bases, J lost 2 bases, and 5 bases stayed unmatched. Germline V gene lookup returns CDR1 MNHEY and CDR2 SMNVEV (reference sequence). The CDR3 DNA is TGTGCCAGCAGTTTCTGGCAGGGGGCTAACACCGGGGAGCTGTTTTTT. It yields the protein CASSFWQGANTGELFF.

The chain links TRBV28 to TRBJ1-5; no clear D. Trimming cost V 5 bases and J 4 bases, with 12 bases left between them. Germline lookup yields CDR1 MDHEN and CDR2 SYDVKM. The CDR3 spans 14 residues. The CDR3 loop is CASSVTGRNQPQHF. The CDR3 DNA reads as TGTGCCAGCAGTGTCACGGGTAGAAATCAGCCCCAGCATTTT.

This clone was detected once. This sequence joins TRBV5-1 and TRBJ1-2, with D uncertain. The germline V gene encodes CDR1 SGHRS and CDR2 YFSETQ. V gave up 2 bases and J gave up 8 bases, with 16 bases separating them. The CDR3 spans 14 residues. The CDR3 nucleotides read TGCGCCAGCAGCTTAGATGCTACCGGAGGGGGCTACACCTTC. This codes for CASSLDATGGGYTF.

The chain uses TRBV29-1 and TRBJ1-4; 7 nucleotides align to TRBD1. Germline V gene sequence: CDR1 SQVTM, CDR2 ANQGSEA. V lost 6 bases to trimming and J lost 0 bases; unmatched junction nucleotides: 10. The CDR3 contains 16 residues. CDR3 nucleotides: TGCAGCGTCCAAGACAGGGACGCTGCAACTAATGAAAAACTGTTTTTT. Translating it yields CSVQDRDAATNEKLFF.

This chain connects TRBV5-1 to TRBJ2-7; TRBD2 matches at 9 bases. The V and J ends lost 2 bases and 7 bases, in that order; junction bases with no gene match: 10. Germline values: CDR1 SGHRS, CDR2 YFSETQ. CDR3 size: 15 residues. CDR3: CASSLSGRTSREQYF. For the CDR3, the DNA is TGCGCCAGCAGCTTAAGCGGGAGGACATCGAGGGAGCAGTACTTC.

The CDR3 here is CSPIAGPYNEQFF. CDR3 sequence (DNA): TGCAGCCCGATAGCGGGTCCCTACAATGAGCAGTTCTTC. V and J are TRBV29-1 and TRBJ2-1, with TRBD2 matching over 7 bases. This CDR3 has 13 residues. Germline V gene lookup returns CDR1 SQVTM and CDR2 ANQGSEA. Trimming took 8 bases from V and 2 from J; bases not matched to a gene: 6.

This clone showed up just once. J is TRBJ2-2 and V is TRBV19, with D unresolved. The V gene's germline CDR1 is LNHDA and CDR2 SQIVND (reference sequence). This CDR3 has 11 amino acids. The V and J ends lost 6 bases and 8 bases respectively, with 7 bases between them. The CDR3 region is CASRRLGELFF. The CDR3 nucleotides read TGTGCCAGTAGGAGATTAGGGGAGCTGTTTTTT.

The chain links TRBV5-1 to TRBJ1-4; D is possibly TRBD1 (6 bases). The V end lost 4 bases, the J end lost 4 bases, and 23 bases lay between the germline ends. This CDR3 spans 18 amino acids. Per germline, CDR1 SGHRS and CDR2 YFSETQ. The CDR3 protein is CASSLGGGQVGNNEKLFF. CDR3 sequence (DNA): TGCGCCAGCAGCCTGGGCGGGGGCCAGGTCGGAAATAATGAAAAACTGTTTTTT.

The rearrangement joins TRBV19 to TRBJ2-2, with D possibly matching TRBD2 (5 bases). CDR1 LNHDA and CDR2 SQIVND come from the germline V gene (reference sequence). V lost 4 bases, J lost 6 bases, and 9 bases lay in between. The CDR3 totals 13 residues. The CDR3 DNA sequence: TGTGCCAGTAGTAATAGAGGGCCCGGGGAGCTGTTTTTT. Translation gives CASSNRGPGELFF.

The chain employs TRBV2 and TRBJ1-2; D unresolved. There are 11 residues in the CDR3. Trimming took off 8 bases at V and 10 bases at J, with 14 bases between the two ends. The V gene's germline CDR1 is SNHLY and CDR2 FYNNEI. The DNA of the CDR3 is TGTGCCAGCTTATACGCCAGTGACTACACCTTC. Protein: CASLYASDYTF.

The chain couples TRBV28 to TRBJ2-7; D gene uncertain. There are 14 residues in the CDR3. Germline CDR1 is MDHEN and CDR2 is SYDVKM. Trimming took 6 bases from V and 2 from J, leaving 14 bases between them. The CDR3 region is CASSPYTTTYEQYF. Here the CDR3 DNA reads TGTGCCAGCAGCCCCTACACCACTACCTACGAGCAGTACTTC.

The CDR3 bases are TGTGCCACCAGCAGAGACAGGGTGGTCGAGCAGTACTTC. It is translated as CATSRDRVVEQYF. This rearrangement joins TRBV15 to TRBJ2-7; TRBD1 might be the D (5 bases). V was clipped by 0 bases and J by 6 bases, with 9 bases between them. The CDR3 consists of 13 residues. From germline, CDR1 is LNHNV and CDR2 YYDKDF (reference sequence).

Here the CDR3 reads CAWSPQNYGYTF. CDR3 DNA: TGTGCCTGGAGTCCCCAAAACTATGGCTACACCTTC. The V and J genes are TRBV30 and TRBJ1-2; D remains ambiguous. V lost 2 bases, J lost 2 bases, and 6 bases lay in between. The germline gives CDR1 GTSNPN, CDR2 SVGIG (reference sequence). CDR3 length: 12 amino acids.

The chain recombines TRBV6-5 with TRBJ1-5; D remains unclear. The CDR3 spans 14 residues. With 2 bases removed from V and 2 bases from J, the gap between germline ends came to 7 bases. Germline V gives CDR1 MNHEY, CDR2 SVGAGI. CDR3: CASSYGGRNQPQHF. CDR3 nucleotide sequence: TGTGCCAGCAGTTACGGTGGGCGCAATCAGCCCCAGCATTTT.

This chain uses TRBV18 with TRBJ1-1; maybe TRBD1 (5 bases). Trimming pared 3 bases from V and 2 bases from J, leaving 13 bases between. In germline, CDR1 is KGHSH, CDR2 LQKENI. The CDR3 spans 15 residues. CDR3 sequence reads: CASSPTGNDNTEAFF. CDR3 in DNA: TGTGCCAGCTCACCTACAGGTAACGATAACACTGAAGCTTTCTTT.

This clone came up once. This chain joins TRBV7-2 and TRBJ1-1, with unresolved D. Germline values: CDR1 SGHTA, CDR2 FQGNSA. This CDR3 spans 14 amino acids. Deletions cut 1 base from V and 0 bases from J, with 6 bases between. Here the CDR3 reads CASSLGLMNTEAFF. The CDR3 DNA reads TGTGCCAGCAGCTTAGGACTGATGAACACTGAAGCTTTCTTT. Supplemented by reference TRBV7-2 and TRBJ1-1, the full variable domain reads GAGVSQSPSNKVTEKGKDVELRCDPISGHTALYWYRQSLGQGLEFLIYFQGNSAPDKSGLPSDRFSAERTGGSVSTLTIQRTQQEDSAVYLCASSLGLMNTEAFFGQGTRLTVV.

The chain links TRBV25-1 to TRBJ2-3, with D tentatively TRBD2 (6 bases). The V end was cut by 6 bases, the J end by 4 bases, with 14 bases between. The length of the CDR3 is 14 residues. The germline CDR1 and CDR2 sequences are MGHDK and SYGVNS. The CDR3 DNA reads TGTGCCAGCAGCCGGGACTTTTACGCAGATACGCAGTATTTT. Translation: CASSRDFYADTQYF.